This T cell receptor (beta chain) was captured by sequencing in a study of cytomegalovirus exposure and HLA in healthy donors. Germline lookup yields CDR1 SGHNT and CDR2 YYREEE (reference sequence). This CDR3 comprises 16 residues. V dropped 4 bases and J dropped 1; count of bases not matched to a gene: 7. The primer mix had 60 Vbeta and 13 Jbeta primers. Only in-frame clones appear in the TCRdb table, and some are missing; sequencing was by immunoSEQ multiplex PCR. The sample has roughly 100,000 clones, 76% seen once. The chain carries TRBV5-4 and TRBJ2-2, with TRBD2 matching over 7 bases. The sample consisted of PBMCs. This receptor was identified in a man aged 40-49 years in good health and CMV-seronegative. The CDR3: CASSPSASGNTGELFF. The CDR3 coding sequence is TGTGCCAGCAGCCCCTCCGCTAGCGGGAACACCGGGGAGCTGTTTTTT. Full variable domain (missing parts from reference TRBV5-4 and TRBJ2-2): ETGVTQSPTHLIKTRGQQVTLRCSSQSGHNTVSWYQQALGQGPQFIFQYYREEENGRGNFPPRFSGLQFPNYSSELNVNALELDDSALYLCASSPSASGNTGELFFGEGSRLTVL.